This TCR beta chain is from a study of blood T cell repertoires in COVID-19. On the study more broadly: T cells, B-cell-depleted T cells, or PBMCs provided the cDNA or gDNA that served as material.

After removal of 2 bases from V and 7 bases from J, the junction contained 7 bases not matched to a gene. CDR3 length equals 15 residues. CDR1 MNHNY and CDR2 SVGAGI come from the germline V gene (reference sequence). Assay: immunoSEQ multiplex PCR; the TCRdb copy retains only in-frame clones and omits some. The sample gives 200,000 to 250,000 clones, about 88% of which show up once; 10% is in the top ten. The sequence was obtained from a woman aged 45-65 years with COVID-19, enrolled during active disease. V gene TRBV6-6 combines with J gene TRBJ2-2; TRBD1 matches 7 bases. Sequencing was performed on peripheral blood. The CDR3 loop is CASSYPGQLIGELFF. The DNA for the CDR3 is TGTGCCAGCAGTTACCCGGGACAGCTGATCGGGGAGCTGTTTTTT.